The rows below give T cell receptor beta chains drawn from one sample of a study of identical twins. MiXCR, applied by TCRdb to the 5' RACE reads, yields one record per CDR3 protein. The data contain about 240,000 distinct CDR3 sequences, 10% to 13% of them seen just once; the ten biggest clones take up less than 12%. Sequencing was done on a sample of memory T cells sorted from blood. The receptor set was obtained from a man aged 50-60 years in good health. Both conserved end residues are part of each CDR3. A D gene is named only where the DNA matches it firmly. Expanded clones get a size class; other rows say once, few or many, or leave the size out.

CDR3aa: CASRTGMDTEAFF
CDR3nt: TGTGCCAGCAGGACAGGGATGGACACTGAAGCTTTCTTT
d_gene: TRBD1
abundance: few
v_gene: TRBV6-6
j_gene: TRBJ1-1

CDR3aa: CASSESGTSVYEQYF
CDR3nt: TGTGCCAGCAGTGAGTCCGGGACTAGCGTCTACGAGCAGTACTTC
d_gene: TRBD2
abundance: NA
v_gene: TRBV2
j_gene: TRBJ2-7

CDR3aa: CASRVGRINTEAFF
CDR3nt: TGTGCCAGCAGGGTCGGACGGATTAACACTGAAGCTTTCTTT
d_gene: NA
abundance: NA
v_gene: TRBV28
j_gene: TRBJ1-1

CDR3aa: CASSPRSEQPQHF
CDR3nt: TGTGCCAGCTCACCACGTAGTGAACAGCCCCAGCATTTT
d_gene: NA
abundance: NA
v_gene: TRBV18
j_gene: TRBJ1-5

CDR3aa: CASSPMGALHTGELFF
CDR3nt: TGTGCCAGCTCACCAATGGGCGCATTACACACCGGGGAGCTGTTTTTT
d_gene: NA
abundance: NA
v_gene: TRBV18
j_gene: TRBJ2-2

CDR3aa: CASSPRQRSYEQYF
CDR3nt: TGTGCCAGCAGCCCACGACAGCGCTCCTACGAGCAGTACTTC
d_gene: NA
abundance: few
v_gene: TRBV9
j_gene: TRBJ2-7

CDR3aa: CASKSLVGLNTEAFF
CDR3nt: TGTGCCAGCAAATCATTGGTAGGGTTGAACACTGAAGCTTTCTTT
d_gene: NA
abundance: few
v_gene: TRBV6-1
j_gene: TRBJ1-1

CDR3aa: CASSQAGASDTQYF
CDR3nt: TGTGCCAGCAGCCAAGCGGGGGCCTCGGATACGCAGTATTTT
d_gene: NA
abundance: few
v_gene: TRBV4-2
j_gene: TRBJ2-3

CDR3aa: CASRYSGTANYEQYF
CDR3nt: TGTGCCAGCCGATACTCCGGGACAGCTAACTACGAGCAGTACTTC
d_gene: TRBD1
abundance: NA
v_gene: TRBV13
j_gene: TRBJ2-7

CDR3aa: CASSPGQGRNIQYF
CDR3nt: TGTGCCAGCAGCCCGGGACAGGGAAGGAACATTCAGTACTTC
d_gene: TRBD1
abundance: NA
v_gene: TRBV6-2/TRBV6-3
j_gene: TRBJ2-4

CDR3aa: CSSSRGLAGMYEQYF
CDR3nt: TGTTCCAGCAGCCGCGGACTAGCGGGAATGTACGAGCAGTACTTC
d_gene: TRBD2
abundance: few
v_gene: TRBV9
j_gene: TRBJ2-7

CDR3aa: CASSLNSFQETQYF
CDR3nt: TGTGCCAGCAGCTTAAACTCGTTCCAAGAGACCCAGTACTTC
d_gene: NA
abundance: many
v_gene: TRBV7-3
j_gene: TRBJ2-5

CDR3aa: CASKAIVGTRLTDTQYF
CDR3nt: TGTGCCAGCAAGGCAATCGTAGGGACTAGACTCACAGATACGCAGTATTTT
d_gene: TRBD2
abundance: many
v_gene: TRBV2
j_gene: TRBJ2-3

CDR3aa: CASSLKVIRGENTEAFF
CDR3nt: TGTGCCAGCAGCTTAAAAGTTATAAGGGGAGAGAACACTGAAGCTTTCTTT
d_gene: NA
abundance: few
v_gene: TRBV7-8
j_gene: TRBJ1-1

CDR3aa: CASSLGREAFF
CDR3nt: TGCGCCAGCAGCTTGGGCAGGGAAGCTTTCTTT
d_gene: NA
abundance: many
v_gene: TRBV5-1
j_gene: TRBJ1-1

CDR3aa: CASSPQENEQYF
CDR3nt: TGTGCCAGCAGCCCACAGGAAAACGAGCAGTACTTC
d_gene: NA
abundance: NA
v_gene: TRBV7-6
j_gene: TRBJ2-7

CDR3aa: CASSQVQSSYEQYF
CDR3nt: TGTGCCAGCAGCCAAGTTCAGAGCTCCTACGAGCAGTACTTC
d_gene: NA
abundance: few
v_gene: TRBV3-1
j_gene: TRBJ2-7

CDR3aa: CASSFRPRGRRTEAFF
CDR3nt: TGTGCCAGCAGCTTTAGGCCGAGGGGCCGGCGCACTGAAGCTTTCTTT
d_gene: NA
abundance: many
v_gene: TRBV7-8
j_gene: TRBJ1-1

CDR3aa: CASIWDTLLQETQYF
CDR3nt: TGTGCCAGCATTTGGGACACTCTTTTGCAAGAGACCCAGTACTTC
d_gene: NA
abundance: NA
v_gene: TRBV6-5
j_gene: TRBJ2-5

CDR3aa: CASSQDSYLSRGRSSEQFF
CDR3nt: TGCGCCAGCAGCCAAGACTCCTACCTTAGCCGGGGGCGAAGCAGTGAGCAGTTCTTC
d_gene: NA
abundance: medium-sized
v_gene: TRBV4-3
j_gene: TRBJ2-1

CDR3aa: CSASLGGGNQPQHF
CDR3nt: TGCAGCGCCTCGTTGGGGGGCGGCAATCAGCCCCAGCATTTT
d_gene: NA
abundance: many
v_gene: TRBV29-1
j_gene: TRBJ1-5

CDR3aa: CASSFSSGPTDTQYF
CDR3nt: TGTGCCAGCAGCTTTTCTAGCGGACCCACAGATACGCAGTATTTT
d_gene: TRBD2
abundance: few
v_gene: TRBV7-7
j_gene: TRBJ2-3

CDR3aa: CASSLGAGLGYGYTF
CDR3nt: TGTGCCAGCAGCTTAGGTGCGGGGCTAGGCTATGGCTACACCTTC
d_gene: NA
abundance: many
v_gene: TRBV7-2
j_gene: TRBJ1-2

CDR3aa: CASSSGFWGVTSSEQYF
CDR3nt: TGTGCCAGCAGCTCTGGTTTTTGGGGGGTTACTTCCTCCGAGCAGTACTTC
d_gene: NA
abundance: NA
v_gene: TRBV7-2
j_gene: TRBJ2-7

CDR3aa: CASSFNRVFTGELFF
CDR3nt: TGTGCCAGCAGTTTCAATAGGGTTTTCACCGGGGAGCTGTTTTTT
d_gene: NA
abundance: few
v_gene: TRBV28
j_gene: TRBJ2-2

CDR3aa: CASTGLAGEKTNTGELFF
CDR3nt: TGTGCCAGCACCGGACTAGCGGGGGAAAAGACGAACACCGGGGAGCTGTTTTTT
d_gene: TRBD2
abundance: few
v_gene: TRBV6-2/TRBV6-3
j_gene: TRBJ2-2

CDR3aa: CSARSVSPYEQYF
CDR3nt: TGCAGTGCTAGAAGCGTTTCGCCCTACGAGCAGTACTTC
d_gene: NA
abundance: few
v_gene: TRBV20-1
j_gene: TRBJ2-7

CDR3aa: CASSSVRAGGANVLTF
CDR3nt: TGTGCCAGCAGTTCGGTGAGGGCGGGAGGGGCCAACGTCCTGACTTTC
d_gene: NA
abundance: NA
v_gene: TRBV27
j_gene: TRBJ2-6

CDR3aa: CSVKPGTGTYEQYF
CDR3nt: TGCAGCGTTAAACCGGGGACAGGGACCTACGAGCAGTACTTC
d_gene: TRBD1
abundance: many
v_gene: TRBV29-1
j_gene: TRBJ2-7

CDR3aa: CASSYTPSMWISLLNNEQFF
CDR3nt: TGTGCCAGCAGTTACACCCCCTCTATGTGGATTTCACTACTCAACAATGAGCAGTTCTTC
d_gene: NA
abundance: NA
v_gene: TRBV6-2/TRBV6-3
j_gene: TRBJ2-1

CDR3aa: CASSLPGRINQPQHF
CDR3nt: TGTGCCAGCAGCTTACCGGGACGGATTAATCAGCCCCAGCATTTT
d_gene: NA
abundance: few
v_gene: TRBV7-8
j_gene: TRBJ1-5

CDR3aa: CASKPGQSSYEQYF
CDR3nt: TGTGCCAGCAAACCGGGACAGAGCTCCTACGAGCAGTACTTC
d_gene: TRBD1
abundance: many
v_gene: TRBV2
j_gene: TRBJ2-7

CDR3aa: CASSPLGLAGITGELFF
CDR3nt: TGTGCCAGCAGCCCCTTGGGGCTAGCGGGAATCACCGGGGAGCTGTTTTTT
d_gene: TRBD2
abundance: many
v_gene: TRBV7-9
j_gene: TRBJ2-2